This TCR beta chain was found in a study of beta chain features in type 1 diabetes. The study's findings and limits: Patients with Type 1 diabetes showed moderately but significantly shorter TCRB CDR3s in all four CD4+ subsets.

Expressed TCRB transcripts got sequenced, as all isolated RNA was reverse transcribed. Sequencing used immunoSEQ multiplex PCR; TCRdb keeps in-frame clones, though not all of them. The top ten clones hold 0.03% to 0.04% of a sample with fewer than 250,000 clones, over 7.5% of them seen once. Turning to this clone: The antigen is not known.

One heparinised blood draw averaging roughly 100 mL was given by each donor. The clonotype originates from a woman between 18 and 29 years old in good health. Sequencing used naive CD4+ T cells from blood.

Here the CDR3 reads CASSEFGKRSGNSPLHF. The CDR3 coding sequence is TGTGCCAGCAGTGAATTTGGCAAACGCTCGGGAAATTCACCCCTCCACTTT. This chain joins TRBV6-1 and TRBJ1-6; D gene ambiguous. This CDR3 is 17 amino acids long. The germline gives CDR1 MNHNS, CDR2 SASEGT. V was pared by 2 bases and J by 7 bases, with 18 bases between.